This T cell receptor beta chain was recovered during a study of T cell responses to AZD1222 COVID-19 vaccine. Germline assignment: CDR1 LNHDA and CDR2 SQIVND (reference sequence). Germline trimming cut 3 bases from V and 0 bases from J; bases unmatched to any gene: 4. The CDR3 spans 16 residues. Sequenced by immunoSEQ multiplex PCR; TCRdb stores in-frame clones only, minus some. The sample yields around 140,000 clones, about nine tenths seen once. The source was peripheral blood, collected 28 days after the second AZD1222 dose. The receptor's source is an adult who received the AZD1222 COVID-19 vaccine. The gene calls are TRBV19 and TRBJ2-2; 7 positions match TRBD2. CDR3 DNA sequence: TGTGCCAGTAGTATCCACACTAGCGCGAACACCGGGGAGCTGTTTTTT. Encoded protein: CASSIHTSANTGELFF.